This section outlines one TCR beta chain sequence together with its context. Libraries were prepared by immunoSEQ multiplex PCR; TCRdb keeps only in-frame clonotypes and omits some of them. Of some 110,000 clones listed, under 90% were seen once; the top ten hold about 40%. CDR1 and CDR2 from the germline V gene are MNHEY and SVGAGI. The length of the CDR3 is 14 residues. The ends were cut back, 7 bases at V and 7 bases at J, with 19 bases in the middle. The sample comes from a study of blood T cell repertoires in COVID-19. Input material: peripheral blood. V and J are TRBV6-5 and TRBJ1-2; unclear D gene. The origin of this receptor is a man at least 80 years old with acute or convalescent COVID-19. The CDR3, as DNA: TGTGCCAGCATCGTATCTGGAAGTGCGGGTGGCTACACCTTC. Amino acids: CASIVSGSAGGYTF.